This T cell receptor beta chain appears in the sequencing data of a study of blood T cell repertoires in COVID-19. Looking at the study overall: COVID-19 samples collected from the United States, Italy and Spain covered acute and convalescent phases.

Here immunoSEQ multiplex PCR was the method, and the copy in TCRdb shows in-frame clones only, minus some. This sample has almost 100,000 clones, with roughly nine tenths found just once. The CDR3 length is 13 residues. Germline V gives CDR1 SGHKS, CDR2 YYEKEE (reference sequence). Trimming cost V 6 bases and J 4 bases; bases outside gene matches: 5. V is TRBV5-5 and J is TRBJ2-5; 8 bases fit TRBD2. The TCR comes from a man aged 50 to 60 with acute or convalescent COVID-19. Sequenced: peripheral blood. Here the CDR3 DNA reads TGTGCCAGCAACAGCGGGAGAGGAGAGACCCAGTACTTC. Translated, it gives CASNSGRGETQYF.